A single T cell receptor beta chain is shown here with its context. Its target is not known. These data originate in a study of T cell responses to AZD1222 COVID-19 vaccine. V lost 6 bases, J lost 4 bases, and 10 bases lay in between. Germline lookup yields CDR1 LNHDA and CDR2 SQIVND (reference sequence). This CDR3 spans 14 amino acids. Sequencing was performed with immunoSEQ multiplex PCR; in TCRdb, only in-frame clones are kept and a portion is missing. The profile covers 150,000 to 200,000 clones, with approximately 93% appearing a single time and over 0.7% taken by the ten largest. Study results and limitations: Clonal diversity may have been underestimated, and the donors were mostly white British, with more females than males. Nearly half of spike-specific TCRs reportedly target unmutated variant regions. Seropositivity was recorded at baseline in only a handful of AZD1222 recipients.

The gene calls are TRBV19 and TRBJ1-6; D may be TRBD1 (6 bases). This TCR derives from an adult in good health. The source material was peripheral blood, sampled on day 0 of AZD1222 vaccination. CDR3 residues: CASRQDSYNSPLHF. The CDR3, as DNA: TGTGCCAGTAGACAGGACAGTTATAATTCACCCCTCCACTTT.